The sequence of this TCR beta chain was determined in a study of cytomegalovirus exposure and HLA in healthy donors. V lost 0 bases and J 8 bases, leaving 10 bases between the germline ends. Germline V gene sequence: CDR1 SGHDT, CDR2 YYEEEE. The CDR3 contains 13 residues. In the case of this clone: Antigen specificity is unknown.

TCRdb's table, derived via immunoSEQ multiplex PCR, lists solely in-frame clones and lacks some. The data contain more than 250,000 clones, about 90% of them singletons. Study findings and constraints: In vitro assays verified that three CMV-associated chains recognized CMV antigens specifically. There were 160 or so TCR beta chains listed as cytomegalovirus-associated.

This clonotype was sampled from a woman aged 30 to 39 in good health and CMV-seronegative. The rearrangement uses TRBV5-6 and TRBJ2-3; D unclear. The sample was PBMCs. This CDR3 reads CASSLEGPSTQYF. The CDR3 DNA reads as TGTGCCAGCAGCTTGGAGGGCCCGAGTACGCAGTATTTT.